A single sample gave rise to the 8 T cell receptor beta chains below, sequenced in a study of blood T cell repertoires in COVID-19. Sequencing used immunoSEQ multiplex PCR; TCRdb keeps in-frame clones, though not all of them. Here the sample spans approximately 150,000 clones, about four fifths being singletons. The specimen sequenced was peripheral blood. These receptors were collected from a human donor in a cohort sampled during active COVID-19.

The chain is built from TRBV19 and TRBJ2-1, with TRBD2 identical over 12 bases. CDR3 size: 16 residues. The germline gives CDR1 LNHDA, CDR2 SQIVND (reference sequence). V shed 5 bases and J 4 bases; nucleotides not matched to a gene: 6. The chain's CDR3 is CASSSRTSGKYNEQFF. The CDR3 DNA reads TGTGCCAGTAGTTCCAGGACTAGCGGGAAGTACAATGAGCAGTTCTTC.

The chain combines TRBV6-4 with TRBJ2-3; D not resolved. The V end was cut by 6 bases, the J end by 3 bases, with 10 bases between. The CDR3 is 13 amino acids. In germline, CDR1 is MRHNA, CDR2 SNTAGT. The CDR3 nucleotides are TGTGCCAGCAGCCACACGCGGACAGATACGCAGTATTTT. Protein sequence: CASSHTRTDTQYF.

The table lists this clone with a count of one. The chain combines TRBV10-3 with TRBJ1-3; perhaps TRBD1 as D (5 bases). This CDR3 has 15 amino acids. Germline V gene lookup returns CDR1 ENHRY and CDR2 SYGVKD. Trimming cost V 9 bases and J 1 base, with 16 bases left between them. CDR3 bases: TGTGCCATTTCCCCAGCGAAGGGGTCTGGAAACACCATATATTTT. Amino acids: CAISPAKGSGNTIYF.

J is TRBJ1-5 and V is TRBV7-2, with D tentatively TRBD1 (6 bases). Trimming took 0 bases from V and 2 from J, leaving 11 bases between them. Germline CDR1 is SGHTA and CDR2 is FQGNSA. The CDR3 totals 16 residues. CDR3 region: CASSLAGRGGNQPQHF. CDR3 sequence (DNA): TGTGCCAGCAGCTTAGCTGGCAGGGGAGGCAATCAGCCCCAGCATTTT.

This clone appeared a single time. The V and J genes are TRBV19 and TRBJ2-1; 8 bases map to TRBD2. This CDR3 has 15 amino acids. J lost 7 bases, V lost 0 bases, and 5 bases had no gene match. Germline V gives CDR1 LNHDA, CDR2 SQIVND (reference sequence). The CDR3 loop reads CASSIDRREDNEQFF. The CDR3 region has the DNA TGTGCCAGTAGTATAGATCGGCGGGAGGATAATGAGCAGTTCTTC.

The chain has TRBV30 and TRBJ2-1, with D possibly TRBD2 on 6 matching bases. CDR3 length: 14 amino acids. Germline loops: CDR1 GTSNPN, CDR2 SVGIG (reference sequence). V dropped 0 bases and J dropped 10 bases, with 16 bases sitting between them. The CDR3: CAWSVPDYKGEQFF. In DNA form, the CDR3 reads TGTGCCTGGAGTGTACCGGACTATAAAGGGGAGCAGTTCTTC.

The V call is TRBV19, the J call TRBJ1-5; D gene uncertain. There are 12 residues in the CDR3. Germline V gene lookup returns CDR1 LNHDA and CDR2 SQIVND (reference sequence). Trimming removed 5 bases from V and 3 bases from J, with 5 bases in between. The CDR3 DNA reads as TGTGCCAGTAGTTTTCTCAATCAGCCCCAGCATTTT. Translating it yields CASSFLNQPQHF.

In this sample, this clone turned up once. The J gene is TRBJ1-1, the V gene TRBV5-1, with 7 bases aligning to TRBD1. The CDR3 covers 13 residues. With V trimmed by 4 bases and J by 8 bases, 8 bases remained unmatched. Germline CDR1 reads SGHRS; CDR2 reads YFSETQ. This chain's CDR3 is CASSTDRLGEAFF. The CDR3 nucleotides read TGCGCCAGCAGCACGGACAGGCTGGGCGAAGCTTTCTTT.